Below are 30 T cell receptor beta chains sequenced from a single sample in a study of blood T cell repertoires in COVID-19. The assay was immunoSEQ multiplex PCR, and TCRdb's table has in-frame clones only and misses some. The sample yields 200,000 to 250,000 clones, roughly 80% seen once. Sequenced material: peripheral blood. These TCRs come from a woman aged 80 or older with acute or convalescent COVID-19.

This chain joins TRBV6-2 or TRBV6-3 and TRBJ2-5, with D possibly TRBD1 on 6 matching bases. The CDR3 spans 15 residues. The germline CDR1 and CDR2 sequences are MNHEY and SVGEGT. Trimming stripped 2 bases from V and 0 bases from J, with 10 bases between. CDR3 protein: CASSYTDRYQETQYF. CDR3 DNA: TGTGCCAGCAGTTACACGGACAGATACCAAGAGACCCAGTACTTC.

V usage is TRBV29-1 and J usage is TRBJ1-2; no definite D call. Germline loops: CDR1 SQVTM, CDR2 ANQGSEA. V was pared by 3 bases and J by 6 bases, with 17 bases between. This CDR3 contains 14 residues. This CDR3 is CSVEGIEAGDGYTF. DNA for the CDR3: TGCAGCGTTGAGGGAATTGAGGCCGGGGATGGCTACACCTTC.

The chain combines TRBV4-2 with TRBJ2-3, with D perhaps TRBD2 (5 bases). The V gene's germline CDR1 is LGHNA and CDR2 YNFKEQ. The length of the CDR3 is 15 residues. V was pared by 4 bases and J by 1 base, with 12 bases between. The CDR3 is CASSPLGGRTDTQYF. The CDR3 DNA sequence: TGTGCCAGCAGCCCGTTGGGCGGGCGCACAGATACGCAGTATTTT.

The chain combines TRBV7-3 with TRBJ1-3, with a tentative D call TRBD1 (5 bases). This CDR3 has 15 residues. CDR1 SGHTA and CDR2 FQGTGA come from the germline V gene. The ends were cut back, 3 bases at V and 2 bases at J, with 11 bases in the middle. The CDR3 region is CASSLGGVAGNTIYF. The CDR3 region has the DNA TGTGCCAGCAGCTTGGGGGGAGTGGCTGGAAACACCATATATTTT.

The chain is built from TRBV9 and TRBJ2-1; 8 positions match TRBD2. The germline V gene has CDR1 SGDLS and CDR2 YYNGEE. This CDR3 comprises 17 residues. J was trimmed by 1 base and V by 1 base; bases with no gene match: 7. DNA of the CDR3: TGTGCCAGCAGCGTAATCGCAGCGGGAGTTTCCTACAATGAGCAGTTCTTC. Protein product: CASSVIAAGVSYNEQFF.

The rearrangement uses TRBV6-5 and TRBJ1-2; D is possibly TRBD1 (6 bases). This CDR3 spans 13 amino acids. Deletions cut 4 bases from V and 7 bases from J, with 13 bases between. CDR1 is MNHEY, CDR2 SVGAGI, per germline. CDR3 bases: TGTGCCAGCAGTTTAAGGACAGACGGTGGCTACACCTTC. Protein sequence: CASSLRTDGGYTF.

This clone was observed a few times. The V gene is TRBV18, the J gene TRBJ1-3, with a tentative D call TRBD1 (6 bases). CDR3 length: 16 amino acids. V was trimmed by 5 bases and J by 0 bases, leaving 14 bases between them. The germline V gene has CDR1 KGHSH and CDR2 LQKENI. The CDR3 coding sequence is TGTGCCAGCTCATCATCGACAGGTACCTCTGGAAACACCATATATTTT. It is translated as CASSSSTGTSGNTIYF.

This chain uses TRBV5-1 with TRBJ2-5; 9 bases map to TRBD2. CDR3 length equals 14 residues. Trimming at V came to 3 bases and at J to 5 bases, leaving 5 bases not matched to a gene. Germline V lookup: CDR1 SGHRS, CDR2 YFSETQ. The CDR3 reads CASSWGLARETQYF. The DNA for the CDR3 is TGCGCCAGCAGCTGGGGACTAGCCCGGGAGACCCAGTACTTC.

The chain recombines TRBV5-4 with TRBJ2-5, with D uncertain. V was cut by 4 bases and J by 4 bases, with 14 bases left in between. CDR3 length equals 14 residues. CDR1 is SGHNT, CDR2 YYREEE, per germline (reference sequence). CDR3 in amino acids: CASSAGLLLETQYF. The CDR3 bases are TGTGCCAGCAGCGCTGGGCTGCTCTTAGAGACCCAGTACTTC.

V usage is TRBV30 and J usage is TRBJ1-6, with a tentative D call TRBD1 (5 bases). The germline V gene encodes CDR1 GTSNPN and CDR2 SVGIG (reference sequence). The CDR3 consists of 11 residues. Trimming stripped 3 bases from V and 10 bases from J, with 7 bases between. CDR3 in amino acids: CAWRRDSPLHF. The DNA for the CDR3 is TGTGCCTGGAGGCGGGACTCACCCCTCCACTTT.

CDR3 protein: CASSSAGETQYF. Here the CDR3 DNA reads TGTGCCAGCAGCTCCGCCGGGGAGACCCAGTACTTC. V gene TRBV7-2 combines with J gene TRBJ2-5; D is uncertain. CDR1 and CDR2 from the germline V gene are SGHTA and FQGNSA. Trimming pared 4 bases from V and 5 bases from J, leaving 8 bases between. This CDR3 spans 12 amino acids.

The rearrangement uses TRBV24-1 and TRBJ1-2; the D is unclear. V lost 4 bases, J lost 1 base, and 15 bases lay in between. The germline CDR1 and CDR2 sequences are KGHDR and SFDVKD. This CDR3 contains 16 residues. CDR3 residues: CATSDETAVGNYGYTF. In DNA form, the CDR3 reads TGTGCCACCAGTGACGAAACAGCCGTAGGTAACTATGGCTACACCTTC.

This clone was found once. The chain recombines TRBV6-1 with TRBJ1-2, with D perhaps TRBD1 (6 bases). The V gene lost 2 bases and the J gene lost 8 bases, with 12 bases spanning the gap. The germline CDR1 and CDR2 sequences are MNHNS and SASEGT. The CDR3 contains 13 residues. In nucleotides, the CDR3 is TGTGCCAGCAGTGAATGGGCAGGGGTCGGCTACACCTTC. It encodes CASSEWAGVGYTF.

The V gene is TRBV3-1 (or the pseudogene TRBV3-2), the J gene TRBJ2-7, with 9 bases fitting TRBD2. Germline V gene sequence: CDR1 LGHDT, CDR2 YNNKEL (reference sequence). The CDR3 has 16 amino acids. V was pared by 4 bases and J by 5 bases, with 12 bases of the junction left unmatched. This chain's CDR3 is CASSPNRGLAIHEQYF. Here the CDR3 DNA reads TGTGCCAGCAGCCCAAATAGGGGACTAGCAATCCACGAGCAGTACTTC.

This chain connects TRBV18 to TRBJ2-5; TRBD1 might be the D (5 bases). V gave up 0 bases and J gave up 0 bases, with 11 bases separating them. The CDR3 runs 16 residues. Germline V lookup: CDR1 KGHSH, CDR2 LQKENI. CDR3 in amino acids: CASSPPWAGYQETQYF. CDR3 in DNA: TGTGCCAGCTCACCACCCTGGGCAGGGTACCAAGAGACCCAGTACTTC.

The V and J genes are TRBV7-9 and TRBJ1-4; the D gene is possibly TRBD1 (5 bases). The germline gives CDR1 SEHNR, CDR2 FQNEAQ (reference sequence). Trimming removed 0 bases at V and 3 bases at J, with 11 bases between. The CDR3 consists of 16 residues. CDR3 in DNA: TGTGCCAGCAGCTTAGCGGGGCAGGGCTCTAATGAAAAACTGTTTTTT. Amino acids: CASSLAGQGSNEKLFF. Supplemented by reference TRBV7-9 and TRBJ1-4, the full variable domain reads DTGVSQNPRHKITKRGQNVTFRCDPISEHNRLYWYRQTLGQGPEFLTYFQNEAQLEKSRLLSDRFSAERPKGSFSTLEIQRTEQGDSAMYLCASSLAGQGSNEKLFFGSGTQLSVL.

This rearrangement joins TRBV12-5 to TRBJ2-2; 16 bases match TRBD2. V lost 7 bases, J lost 1 base, and 6 bases stayed unmatched. This CDR3 is 18 amino acids long. The germline V gene encodes CDR1 LGHNT and CDR2 FRNRAP. The CDR3 sequence: CASAPGLAGGRNTGELFF. In DNA form, the CDR3 reads TGTGCTAGTGCTCCGGGACTAGCGGGAGGGCGGAACACCGGGGAGCTGTTTTTT.

The genes are TRBV9 and TRBJ2-6; D not resolved. The CDR3 is made up of 13 amino acids. V was trimmed by 4 bases and J by 5 bases, leaving 7 bases between them. The germline V gene encodes CDR1 SGDLS and CDR2 YYNGEE. The CDR3 reads CASSSPWANVLTF. The CDR3 nucleotides are TGTGCCAGCAGCTCCCCCTGGGCCAACGTCCTGACTTTC.

V gene TRBV5-1 combines with J gene TRBJ1-1; maybe TRBD1 (6 bases). V was pared by 9 bases and J by 3 bases, with 15 bases between. This CDR3 is built from 13 residues. From germline, CDR1 is SGHRS and CDR2 YFSETQ. The CDR3: CATRRTEDTEAFF. CDR3 coding DNA: TGCGCCACCCGAAGGACAGAAGACACTGAAGCTTTCTTT.

This clone was recorded a few times. The chain uses TRBV9 and TRBJ1-1, with a possible D match to TRBD1 (6 bases). The CDR3 is 17 residues long. V lost 0 bases and J lost 2, with 17 bases in between. Germline values: CDR1 SGDLS, CDR2 YYNGEE. The chain's CDR3 is CASSVVDRSEGNTEAFF. Here the CDR3 DNA reads TGTGCCAGCAGCGTAGTCGACAGGTCCGAGGGAAACACTGAAGCTTTCTTT.

The chain joins TRBV5-4 to TRBJ1-2; no clear D gene. The V gene's germline CDR1 is SGHNT and CDR2 YYREEE (reference sequence). The V and J ends lost 3 bases and 3 bases respectively, with 12 bases between them. This CDR3 is built from 14 residues. CDR3: CASSSIQPDYGYTF. The CDR3 region has the DNA TGTGCCAGCAGCTCCATACAGCCCGACTATGGCTACACCTTC. Complete variable domain (other parts from reference TRBV5-4 and TRBJ1-2): ETGVTQSPTHLIKTRGQQVTLRCSSQSGHNTVSWYQQALGQGPQFIFQYYREEENGRGNFPPRFSGLQFPNYSSELNVNALELDDSALYLCASSSIQPDYGYTFGSGTRLTVV.

The chain is built from TRBV10-2 and TRBJ1-4; D perhaps matches TRBD1 (5 bases). The CDR3 totals 13 residues. CDR1 WSHSY and CDR2 SAAADI come from the germline V gene. Trimming removed 6 bases from V and 8 bases from J, with 13 bases in between. CDR3 sequence (DNA): TGCGCCAGCAGGCCAGGGCCGAGGGAAAAACTGTTTTTT. Amino acids: CASRPGPREKLFF.

The chain is built from TRBV18 and TRBJ2-2; possibly TRBD1 for D (5 bases). The length of the CDR3 is 16 residues. The germline V and J ends were trimmed by 0 bases and 2 bases, with 10 bases remaining between them. Germline CDR1 KGHSH, CDR2 LQKENI. CDR3 sequence reads: CASSPPNRHNTGELFF. The CDR3 region has the DNA TGTGCCAGCTCACCACCGAACAGGCATAACACCGGGGAGCTGTTTTTT.

This clone was seen a few times. The genes are TRBV1 and TRBJ1-3. TRBV1 is classified as a pseudogene. The CDR3 loop spans 17 amino acids. DNA for the CDR3: TGCACCAGCAGCCGGGAGGGTCTTCTGTGCCCTGGAAACACCATATATTTT. Protein: CTSSREGLLCPGNTIYF.

The gene calls are TRBV27 and TRBJ1-2; D uncertain. V was pared by 4 bases and J by 3 bases, with 12 bases between. The CDR3 is 14 residues long. Germline lookup yields CDR1 MNHEY and CDR2 SMNVEV (reference sequence). The CDR3 loop reads CASSSRGGDYGYTF. The CDR3 nucleotides are TGTGCCAGCAGTTCCCGAGGCGGGGACTATGGCTACACCTTC.

The V gene is TRBV6-6, the J gene TRBJ2-7; weak D call: TRBD1 (5 bases). CDR1 is MNHNY and CDR2 is SVGAGI in the germline V gene (reference sequence). V lost 0 bases and J lost 2, with 14 bases in between. This CDR3 region has 16 residues. The CDR3 region is CASSYSPPGQTYEQYF. CDR3 nucleotide sequence: TGTGCCAGCAGTTACTCGCCCCCTGGACAAACCTACGAGCAGTACTTC.

The V and J genes are TRBV2 and TRBJ2-7; the D gene is possibly TRBD1 (5 bases). The CDR3 has 14 amino acids. Germline assignment: CDR1 SNHLY and CDR2 FYNNEI. Between the trimmed V and J ends, which lost 5 bases and 3 bases, there was a span of 14 bases. CDR3 nucleotides: TGTGCCAGCAGTTCCACCGGTCAGGGCTACGAGCAGTACTTC. Translation: CASSSTGQGYEQYF.

This chain uses TRBV10-3 with TRBJ2-7; TRBD1 matches at 9 bases. The CDR3 is 12 residues long. Looked up from germline, CDR1 is ENHRY and CDR2 is SYGVKD. V lost 8 bases to trimming and J lost 6 bases; unmatched junction nucleotides: 5. Here the CDR3 DNA reads TGTGCCATCGCCCCGGGACAGGGCGAGCAGTACTTC. Its translation: CAIAPGQGEQYF.

The chain employs TRBV7-2 and TRBJ2-7; 10 bases align to TRBD2. V gave up 2 bases and J gave up 1 base; unmatched junction bases: 11. The germline V gene encodes CDR1 SGHTA and CDR2 FQGNSA. This CDR3 is built from 18 residues. CDR3 sequence reads: CASSLRQLTSGSSYEQYF. The CDR3 DNA sequence: TGTGCCAGCAGCTTACGACAGCTGACTAGCGGGTCATCCTACGAGCAGTACTTC.

This clone was counted only a few times. The V gene is TRBV7-2, the J gene TRBJ2-6; possible D gene TRBD2, 6 bases. The CDR3 runs to 16 residues. V lost 5 bases, J lost 0 bases, and 11 bases lay in between. The V gene's germline CDR1 is SGHTA and CDR2 FQGNSA. CDR3 nucleotides: TGTGCCAGCAGCCTGTTCGGGGGCTCTGGGGCCAACGTCCTGACTTTC. It yields the protein CASSLFGGSGANVLTF.